The rows below give T cell receptor beta chains drawn from one sample of a study of OX40 agonist ivuxolimab in advanced cancers. The protocol was immunoSEQ multiplex PCR, while the TCRdb copy is restricted to in-frame clones and leaves out a portion. The sample has more than 70,000 clones, 85% seen once. This material consisted of CD4+ or CD8+ T cells sorted from blood, taken in a trial of the OX40 agonist ivuxolimab. The receptors here all came from an adult with an advanced solid tumor such as melanoma, head and neck, liver or kidney cancer. Each CDR3 is given with its conserved first and last residue. Not all rows give a size; the values are once, few, many and, for expanded clones, a class.

CASSPQPGQGLYGYTF	.	TRBV4-1
CASKWTGDLYTF	.	TRBV6-6
CASSQGAGQGAYGYTF	.	TRBV4-2
CASSLQLAGVEQYF	.	TRBV7-2
CASSAGTGFNGYTF	.	TRBV5-5
CAWSAELGTGFVHEQYF	.	TRBV30
CASSARQGTGNQPQHF	.	TRBV19
CASSLDRLRGGELFF	few	TRBV5-6
CASSLGFLIINTGELFF	.	TRBV7-8
CATSRNMMNTEAFF	.	TRBV15
CASSYSGTPPETQYF	.	TRBV6-5
CASSRERGVYNEQFF	.	TRBV19
CASRTKGGDREYEQYF	once	TRBV5-5
CASSPGDAYRYEQYF	.	TRBV27
CASSYDRGRGANVLTF	.	TRBV6-5
CASSLVPHAGEETQYF	.	TRBV5-1
CASSFHLSSTDTQYF	.	TRBV7-9